This T cell receptor (beta chain) was captured in a study of cytomegalovirus exposure and HLA in healthy donors. TCRdb's copy holds only in-frame clones and misses some; the assay was immunoSEQ multiplex PCR. Altogether 250,000 to 300,000 clones are present, around 89% being singletons, with the ten largest covering approximately 0.34%. V was pared by 3 bases and J by 15 bases, with 7 bases of the junction left unmatched. The CDR3 has 12 residues. Germline V gene data show CDR1 as SGHDN and CDR2 as FVKESK. The chain joins TRBV14 to TRBJ2-1; 8 bases line up with TRBD2. Sequencing used PBMCs. The clonotype originates from a woman aged 18 to 35 in good health and CMV-seronegative. The CDR3 nucleotides are TGTGCCAGCAGCCATTGGACTAGCAGCCCGTTCTTC. Translated: CASSHWTSSPFF.